These 30 T cell receptor beta chains originate from one sample sequenced in a study of cytomegalovirus exposure and HLA in healthy donors. Data came from immunoSEQ multiplex PCR; TCRdb stores just in-frame clones and leaves some out. The sample includes more than 95,000 clones, about 89% of them seen just once. Sequencing was performed on PBMCs. Receptor source: a woman younger than 35 in good health and CMV-seronegative.

The J gene is TRBJ1-1, the V gene TRBV19, with a possible D match to TRBD1 (6 bases). The germline V gene has CDR1 LNHDA and CDR2 SQIVND (reference sequence). The CDR3 contains 15 residues. Trimming stripped 0 bases from V and 6 bases from J, with 14 bases between. In nucleotides, the CDR3 is TGTGCCAGTAGTATAGACGGGGGGGCCTCTTCTGAAGCTTTCTTT. Its protein product is CASSIDGGASSEAFF.

This chain's CDR3 is CSVPGGSGTGGEQYF. The CDR3 DNA is TGCAGCGTACCCGGGGGATCGGGGACAGGGGGCGAGCAGTACTTC. The V and J genes are TRBV29-1 and TRBJ2-7; 11 bases agree with TRBD1. V lost 6 bases to trimming and J lost 6 bases; unmatched junction nucleotides: 13. This CDR3 contains 15 residues. Germline CDR1 and CDR2: SQVTM and ANQGSEA.

The V and J genes are TRBV7-8 and TRBJ2-7; 7 bases match TRBD2. Trimming took 1 base from V and 6 from J; bases not matched to a gene: 6. This CDR3 region has 14 residues. Germline V gene sequence: CDR1 SGHVS, CDR2 FQNEAQ. This chain's CDR3 is CASSLGRENREQYF. CDR3 coding DNA: TGTGCCAGCAGCTTAGGGCGGGAGAATCGCGAGCAGTACTTC.

This clone has just a few counts. The chain joins TRBV9 to TRBJ2-7; 7 bases map to TRBD1. Germline CDR1 and CDR2: SGDLS and YYNGEE. After removal of 2 bases from V and 1 base from J, the junction contained 9 bases not matched to a gene. The CDR3 consists of 16 residues. The CDR3 region is CASSVEGTALSYEQYF. In nucleotides, the CDR3 is TGTGCCAGCAGCGTGGAAGGGACAGCTTTATCCTACGAGCAGTACTTC. The variable domain in full, with the rest retrieved from reference TRBV9 and TRBJ2-7, is DSGVTQTPKHLITATGQRVTLRCSPRSGDLSVYWYQQSLDQGLQFLIQYYNGEERAKGNILERFSAQQFPDLHSELNLSSLELGDSALYFCASSVEGTALSYEQYFGPGTRLTVT.

The chain combines TRBV27 with TRBJ2-7; 11 bases fit TRBD2. V was clipped by 6 bases and J by 4 bases; unmatched bases: 5. Germline CDR1 and CDR2: MNHEY and SMNVEV (reference sequence). This CDR3 region has 14 residues. The CDR3 sequence: CASSTTSGSYEQYF. In nucleotides, the CDR3 is TGTGCCAGCAGCACAACTAGCGGGAGTTACGAGCAGTACTTC.

J is TRBJ2-1 and V is TRBV27, with D tentatively TRBD2 (6 bases). The CDR3 has 16 residues. CDR1 and CDR2 (germline): MNHEY, SMNVEV (reference sequence). Trimming took off 5 bases at V and 4 bases at J, with 18 bases between the two ends. CDR3 DNA sequence: TGTGCCAGCAGTCTTACAAGGGTAGCGGCATACAATGAGCAGTTCTTC. This encodes CASSLTRVAAYNEQFF.

The genes are TRBV10-1 and TRBJ2-1, with 10 positions matching TRBD1. After removal of 3 bases from V and 0 bases from J, the junction contained 11 bases not matched to a gene. The CDR3 contains 19 residues. Germline V gene sequence: CDR1 WNHNN, CDR2 SYGVQD (reference sequence). The CDR3 region has the DNA TGCGCCAGCAGTGAAAGGGGACAGGGGACGTCGAGCTCCTACAATGAGCAGTTCTTC. It is translated as CASSERGQGTSSSYNEQFF.

The rearrangement links TRBV5-1 to TRBJ2-3; D is ambiguous. Germline values: CDR1 SGHRS, CDR2 YFSETQ. The CDR3 runs to 13 residues. V was trimmed by 1 base and J by 3 bases, leaving 6 bases between them. The CDR3 region is CASSLLETDTQYF. The CDR3 nucleotides read TGCGCCAGCAGCTTGCTGGAGACAGATACGCAGTATTTT.

The chain has TRBV27 and TRBJ2-1, with 8 bases lining up with TRBD2. The CDR3 runs 13 residues. Germline CDR1 MNHEY, CDR2 SMNVEV (reference sequence). The trim removed 5 bases at V and 12 bases at J, leaving 9 bases unmatched. The CDR3 protein is CASSHRTSPGQFF. CDR3 bases: TGTGCCAGCAGTCACAGGACTAGCCCTGGGCAGTTCTTC.

In DNA form, the CDR3 reads TGTGCCAGCACCTCTACCCCCTGGGGTCAGACTCAGGGCGATGAGCAGTTCTTC. This sequence encodes CASTSTPWGQTQGDEQFF. The gene calls are TRBV21-1 and TRBJ2-1; the table's D call of TRBD1 was not tested on the DNA. TRBV21-1 is designated a pseudogene. CDR3 length: 18 residues.

V is TRBV18 and J is TRBJ2-1; 8 nucleotides agree with TRBD1. This CDR3 has 15 residues. Trimming took 4 bases from V and 0 from J; bases not matched to a gene: 2. CDR1 and CDR2 (germline): KGHSH, LQKENI. CDR3 region: CASSLGQDSYNEQFF. In DNA form, the CDR3 reads TGTGCCAGCTCACTGGGACAGGACTCCTACAATGAGCAGTTCTTC.

The chain's CDR3 is CASSWTGTTDTQYF. In DNA, the CDR3 is TGTGCCAGCAGTTGGACAGGGACCACAGATACGCAGTATTTT. The chain uses TRBV2 and TRBJ2-3; 8 nucleotides agree with TRBD1. J lost 2 bases, V lost 5 bases, and 3 bases had no gene match. The CDR3 has 14 amino acids. The germline V gene has CDR1 SNHLY and CDR2 FYNNEI.

The chain is built from TRBV5-1 and TRBJ1-4; 7 bases map to TRBD1. This CDR3 is built from 15 residues. The germline V gene has CDR1 SGHRS and CDR2 YFSETQ. Unmatched junction bases numbered 7, after V lost 0 bases and J lost 8 bases. The CDR3 is CASSLDPGTVEKLFF. The CDR3 DNA reads as TGCGCCAGCAGCTTGGACCCCGGGACAGTAGAAAAACTGTTTTTT.

The J gene is TRBJ2-7, the V gene TRBV13; 10 bases line up with TRBD1. The CDR3 consists of 18 residues. The J segment lost 1 base and the V segment lost 1 base, leaving 10 bases of the junction unmatched. CDR1 PRHDT and CDR2 FYEKMQ come from the germline V gene (reference sequence). The CDR3 nucleotides read TGTGCCAGCAGCTTAGAAGGGACAGGGGTTGATCGATCCTACGAGCAGTACTTC. Residues: CASSLEGTGVDRSYEQYF.

The chain uses TRBV11-1 and TRBJ2-3; D unclear. V was trimmed by 6 bases and J by 5 bases, leaving 12 bases between them. The CDR3 runs to 13 residues. CDR1 SGHAT and CDR2 FQDESV come from the germline V gene (reference sequence). The CDR3 coding sequence is TGTGCCAGCAGGGGTCGGAGTGGAGATACGCAGTATTTT. Protein sequence: CASRGRSGDTQYF. The complete variable domain, with remaining parts taken from reference TRBV11-1 and TRBJ2-3, reads EAEVAQSPRYKITEKSQAVAFWCDPISGHATLYWYRQILGQGPELLVQFQDESVVDDSQLPKDRFSAERLKGVDSTLKIQPAELGDSAMYLCASRGRSGDTQYFGPGTRLTVL.

The chain employs TRBV5-1 and TRBJ2-3; TRBD2 matches 10 bases. Looked up from germline, CDR1 is SGHRS and CDR2 is YFSETQ. The V gene end was trimmed by 0 bases and the J gene end by 4 bases; junction bases not matched to a gene: 2. This CDR3 has 15 residues. CDR3 amino acids: CASSLASGSADTQYF. The CDR3 coding sequence is TGCGCCAGCAGCTTGGCTAGCGGGAGCGCAGATACGCAGTATTTT.

This chain links TRBV21-1 with TRBJ2-3; TRBD2 reflects the table's D call only, with no check against the DNA. TRBV21-1 is assigned pseudogene status. This CDR3 has 24 amino acids. DNA of the CDR3: TGTGCCAGCAGCAAAGCTATCGGGGCAGGGTGTAGACTAGCGGGATCTTCTAGCACAGATACGCAGTATTTT. Translated, it gives CASSKAIGAGCRLAGSSSTDTQYF.

A word on this clone: Other DNA sequences in this specimen translate into the identical CDR3. The rearrangement uses TRBV6-5 and TRBJ2-7; a possible D gene is TRBD2 (6 bases). Trimming removed 0 bases from V and 1 base from J, with 10 bases in between. The CDR3 contains 15 residues. The V gene's germline CDR1 is MNHEY and CDR2 SVGAGI. CDR3: CASSYSGGGSYEQYF. The CDR3, as DNA: TGTGCCAGCAGTTACTCGGGAGGCGGTTCCTACGAGCAGTACTTC.

The V call is TRBV11-3, the J call TRBJ2-7; 10 bases are a match to TRBD2. The V and J ends lost 4 bases and 7 bases, in that order; junction bases with no gene match: 10. Germline-derived CDR1 and CDR2 are SGHNT and YENEEA. The CDR3 is made up of 15 amino acids. The CDR3 DNA reads TGTGCCAGCAGCTCCCCGGGACTAGCGTTTGAGGAGCAGTACTTC. Protein product: CASSSPGLAFEEQYF.

The chain couples TRBV2 to TRBJ2-1, with TRBD2 matching over 9 bases. The V gene's germline CDR1 is SNHLY and CDR2 FYNNEI. The V and J ends lost 7 bases and 8 bases, in that order; junction bases with no gene match: 9. This CDR3 comprises 14 residues. Here the CDR3 DNA reads TGTGCCAGCAACAAAGCGGGAGGTAGGGATGAGCAGTTCTTC. It translates to CASNKAGGRDEQFF.

The rearrangement joins TRBV7-9 to TRBJ2-7; 13 nucleotides agree with TRBD2. Per germline, CDR1 SEHNR and CDR2 FQNEAQ (reference sequence). CDR3 size: 17 residues. V shed 5 bases, J shed 1 base, and the junction held 8 bases outside the gene matches. As DNA, the CDR3 is TGTGCCAGCAGCCCAAGACTAGCGGGAGGCCTGTCCTACGAGCAGTACTTC. Its protein is CASSPRLAGGLSYEQYF.

The gene calls are TRBV5-1 and TRBJ1-1, with D unclear. Per the germline V gene, CDR1 is SGHRS and CDR2 is YFSETQ. The CDR3 is made up of 13 amino acids. V lost 2 bases and J lost 1, with 6 bases in between. This chain's CDR3 is CASSLPGNTEAFF. The CDR3 coding sequence is TGCGCCAGCAGCTTACCAGGGAACACTGAAGCTTTCTTT.

CDR3 protein: CATRSATDTQYF. The CDR3 region has the DNA TGTGCCACCCGAAGCGCGACAGATACGCAGTATTTT. The V gene is TRBV27, the J gene TRBJ2-3; no reliable D call. V was cut by 10 bases and J by 3 bases, with 11 bases left in between. The CDR3 runs 12 residues. Germline CDR1 MNHEY, CDR2 SMNVEV (reference sequence).

The rearrangement joins TRBV2 to TRBJ2-1, with 10 positions matching TRBD2. The junction had 4 bases not matched to a gene; V was cut back by 3 bases and J by 2 bases. This CDR3 region has 16 residues. Germline assignment: CDR1 SNHLY and CDR2 FYNNEI. CDR3 protein: CASSEGLARTYNEQFF. In nucleotides, the CDR3 is TGTGCCAGCAGTGAGGGACTAGCGAGAACCTACAATGAGCAGTTCTTC.

This chain connects TRBV27 to TRBJ2-1, with 12 bases that match TRBD2. V shed 4 bases, J shed 6 bases, and the junction held 7 bases outside the gene matches. This CDR3 has 16 residues. The germline V gene encodes CDR1 MNHEY and CDR2 SMNVEV (reference sequence). Here the CDR3 reads CASSSRTSGIVNEQFF. In DNA, the CDR3 is TGTGCCAGCAGTTCAAGGACTAGCGGGATCGTCAATGAGCAGTTCTTC.

The chain recombines TRBV5-5 with TRBJ2-7; the match to TRBD1 covers 8 bases. Trimming took 5 bases from V and 3 from J; bases not matched to a gene: 7. CDR3 length: 14 residues. Per the germline V gene, CDR1 is SGHKS and CDR2 is YYEKEE (reference sequence). The CDR3 here is CASRWTGIGYEQYF. The CDR3 bases are TGTGCCAGCAGATGGACAGGGATCGGCTACGAGCAGTACTTC. Based on the CDR3 plus reference TRBV5-5 and TRBJ2-7, the full variable domain is DAGVTQSPTHLIKTRGQQVTLRCSPISGHKSVSWYQQVLGQGPQFIFQYYEKEERGRGNFPDRFSARQFPNYSSELNVNALLLGDSALYLCASRWTGIGYEQYFGPGTRLTVT.

This chain links TRBV5-1 with TRBJ2-7; the D gene is possibly TRBD1 (5 bases). Looked up from germline, CDR1 is SGHRS and CDR2 is YFSETQ. The CDR3 runs to 14 residues. The V end was cut by 0 bases, the J end by 5 bases, with 12 bases between. Here the CDR3 reads CASSLEGFRDEQYF. The CDR3 DNA is TGCGCCAGCAGCTTGGAGGGGTTCAGGGACGAGCAGTACTTC.

CDR3 residues: CASSLVLAGDTGELFF. In nucleotides, the CDR3 is TGTGCCAGCAGCTTAGTTTTGGCGGGAGATACCGGGGAGCTGTTTTTT. The chain links TRBV7-8 to TRBJ2-2; the match to TRBD2 covers 7 bases. The V gene end was trimmed by 1 base and the J gene end by 5 bases; junction bases not matched to a gene: 7. CDR1 is SGHVS, CDR2 FQNEAQ, per germline. This CDR3 is 16 amino acids long.

V gene TRBV4-1 combines with J gene TRBJ2-1; 12 bases align to TRBD2. The CDR3 runs 20 residues. With 3 bases clipped from V and 2 bases from J, the junction kept 14 bases outside the gene matches. CDR1 is MGHRA, CDR2 YSYEKL, per germline. CDR3 region: CASSQGPGLAGPGAYNEQFF. The CDR3 DNA is TGCGCCAGCAGCCAGGGTCCGGGACTAGCGGGCCCAGGGGCCTACAATGAGCAGTTCTTC.

This clone was counted only a few times. The genes are TRBV11-3 and TRBJ1-1; maybe TRBD1 (5 bases). This CDR3 region has 14 residues. Germline loops: CDR1 SGHNT, CDR2 YENEEA. V gave up 1 base and J gave up 7 bases, with 13 bases separating them. In DNA, the CDR3 is TGTGCCAGCAGCTTAGGGGGACTGCTCTTTGAAGCTTTCTTT. It encodes CASSLGGLLFEAFF.